This T cell receptor (beta chain) was identified in a study of T cell responses to AZD1222 COVID-19 vaccine. Study observations and caveats: The breadth and depth of Spike-specific TCRs increased once two AZD1222 doses had been given.

This clone was recorded only once. Its antigen is unknown. In germline, CDR1 is KGHSH, CDR2 LQKENI. This CDR3 contains 13 residues. Trimming removed 2 bases from V and 8 bases from J, with 12 bases in between. Using immunoSEQ multiplex PCR, the repertoire was profiled, and TCRdb retains in-frame clones only, with some absent. The table records more than 150,000 clones, 90% to 95% of them present only once. This clonotype originated in an adult who received the AZD1222 COVID-19 vaccine. The chain has TRBV18 and TRBJ1-2; weak D call: TRBD1 (5 bases). Source: peripheral blood, taken 28 days after the second AZD1222 dose. CDR3 sequence (DNA): TGTGCCAGCTCACCAAACCCGGGGGAAGGCTACACCTTC. Its protein product is CASSPNPGEGYTF.